These 6 T cell receptor beta chains were all obtained from the same sample, sequenced in a study of cytomegalovirus exposure and HLA in healthy donors. Both 60 Vbeta primers and 13 Jbeta primers went into the PCR. Produced via immunoSEQ multiplex PCR; TCRdb's table is partial and in-frame only. The sample has approximately 150,000 clones; roughly 79% are singletons. Sequenced material: PBMCs. These receptors were collected from a woman aged 45-65 years in good health and CMV-seronegative.

V gene TRBV19 combines with J gene TRBJ1-1, with TRBD1 identical over 7 bases. The CDR3 consists of 13 residues. With 3 bases clipped from V and 6 bases from J, the junction kept 4 bases outside the gene matches. Germline loops: CDR1 LNHDA, CDR2 SQIVND (reference sequence). The CDR3 sequence is CASSMSRGAEAFF. The CDR3 DNA sequence: TGTGCCAGTAGTATGAGCAGGGGGGCTGAAGCTTTCTTT. Combining the CDR3 with reference TRBV19 and TRBJ1-1 gives the whole variable domain DGGITQSPKYLFRKEGQNVTLSCEQNLNHDAMYWYRQDPGQGLRLIYYSQIVNDFQKGDIAEGYSVSREKKESFPLTVTSAQKNPTAFYLCASSMSRGAEAFFGQGTRLTVV.

Comments on this clone: This sample also contains other DNA sequences that code for the same CDR3. V and J are TRBV10-1 and TRBJ2-7; 10 nucleotides match TRBD1. The junction had 3 bases not matched to a gene; V was cut back by 4 bases and J by 0 bases. Per germline, CDR1 WNHNN and CDR2 SYGVQD (reference sequence). The CDR3 contains 15 residues. The CDR3 coding sequence is TGCGCCAGCAGTGGTGGACAGGGGGGCTCCTACGAGCAGTACTTC. Encoded protein: CASSGGQGGSYEQYF.

This clone was found once. The chain has TRBV19 and TRBJ1-6; tentative D call: TRBD1 (6 bases). Germline lookup yields CDR1 LNHDA and CDR2 SQIVND (reference sequence). The CDR3 contains 15 residues. Trimming left V 4 bases short and J 10 bases short, with 17 bases between. CDR3 DNA: TGTGCCAGTAGTAGACCCTTCCTCAGGGGATCACCCCTCCACTTT. Protein sequence: CASSRPFLRGSPLHF. Complete variable domain (other parts from reference TRBV19 and TRBJ1-6): DGGITQSPKYLFRKEGQNVTLSCEQNLNHDAMYWYRQDPGQGLRLIYYSQIVNDFQKGDIAEGYSVSREKKESFPLTVTSAQKNPTAFYLCASSRPFLRGSPLHFGNGTRLTVT.

The rearrangement links TRBV5-1 to TRBJ1-2; the D gene is possibly TRBD1 (6 bases). Trimming removed 2 bases at V and 5 bases at J, with 13 bases between. The germline gives CDR1 SGHRS, CDR2 YFSETQ. The CDR3 runs 14 residues. CDR3 loop: CASSLEGGEYGYTF. CDR3 coding DNA: TGCGCCAGCAGCTTAGAAGGGGGGGAGTATGGCTACACCTTC.

The rearrangement joins TRBV7-2 to TRBJ2-1; no clear D. Germline values: CDR1 SGHTA, CDR2 FQGNSA. The CDR3 spans 15 residues. V lost 0 bases, J lost 6 bases, and 12 bases lay in between. CDR3 coding DNA: TGTGCCAGCAGCTTAGCGTACCTAGTCGGCAATGAGCAGTTCTTC. Its translation: CASSLAYLVGNEQFF.

This rearrangement joins TRBV27 to TRBJ1-5; 7 positions agree with TRBD1. Per the germline V gene, CDR1 is MNHEY and CDR2 is SMNVEV (reference sequence). V was clipped by 5 bases and J by 4 bases; unmatched bases: 17. The CDR3 consists of 18 residues. The CDR3 loop reads CASSPTYGAGGRNQPQHF. The DNA for the CDR3 is TGTGCCAGCAGTCCGACCTATGGGGCAGGGGGTAGGAATCAGCCCCAGCATTTT.